The next 27 T cell receptor beta chains were all read from a single sample in a study of cytomegalovirus exposure and HLA in healthy donors. Primers for the PCR totalled 60 Vbeta and 13 Jbeta. The data were produced by immunoSEQ multiplex PCR, yet TCRdb's version contains in-frame clones alone and is incomplete. The top ten clones hold around 4.8% of a sample with 150,000 to 200,000 clones, approximately 80% of them seen once. Sample: PBMCs. The receptor set was obtained from a man younger than 30 in good health and CMV-seronegative.

The chain is built from TRBV5-1 and TRBJ2-1, with 10 positions matching TRBD2. In germline, CDR1 is SGHRS, CDR2 YFSETQ. J was trimmed by 4 bases and V by 4 bases; bases with no gene match: 8. The length of the CDR3 is 16 residues. The CDR3 DNA reads TGCGCCAGCAGCCCTCGGACTAGCGGTCTTTACAATGAGCAGTTCTTC. This gives the protein CASSPRTSGLYNEQFF.

The chain has TRBV9 and TRBJ2-5; no reliable D call. The germline V and J ends were trimmed by 3 bases and 5 bases, with 11 bases remaining between them. This CDR3 has 13 residues. Germline values: CDR1 SGDLS, CDR2 YYNGEE. CDR3 residues: CASSDDPAETQYF. As DNA, the CDR3 is TGTGCCAGCAGCGATGACCCAGCGGAGACCCAGTACTTC.

This clone has more than one count but fewer than ten. The chain has TRBV15 and TRBJ1-2; D not resolved. CDR1 and CDR2 (germline): LNHNV, YYDKDF (reference sequence). This CDR3 is built from 15 residues. Trimming stripped 0 bases from V and 8 bases from J, with 16 bases between. The DNA of the CDR3 is TGTGCCACCAGCAGAGATCGGGTAGGAGTTCTAGGCTACACCTTC. Protein product: CATSRDRVGVLGYTF.

This clone came up a few times. This chain joins TRBV6-1 and TRBJ1-2, with 9 bases identical to TRBD1. The CDR3 spans 15 residues. V shed 5 bases and J 8 bases; nucleotides not matched to a gene: 12. The germline V gene has CDR1 MNHNS and CDR2 SASEGT. CDR3 residues: CASSTGPGQGRGYTF. The CDR3 DNA reads TGTGCCAGCAGTACGGGACCGGGACAGGGCAGGGGCTACACCTTC.

The chain couples TRBV27 to TRBJ2-3; TRBD2 matches 11 bases. The CDR3 consists of 17 residues. J gave up 4 bases and V 5 bases, and 11 bases lay outside the gene matches. The germline gives CDR1 MNHEY, CDR2 SMNVEV (reference sequence). In nucleotides, the CDR3 is TGTGCCAGCAGTCAATTGTTACTAGCGGGAGAGGCAGATACGCAGTATTTT. Protein product: CASSQLLLAGEADTQYF.

This chain connects TRBV7-8 to TRBJ2-3; D perhaps matches TRBD2 (6 bases). V was shortened by 8 bases and J by 2 bases, with 14 bases between the two germline ends. The CDR3 extends over 14 amino acids. Germline V CDR1 and CDR2: SGHVS, FQNEAQ. CDR3 loop: CASPGGLVTDTQYF. DNA for the CDR3: TGTGCCAGCCCCGGGGGTCTCGTCACAGATACGCAGTATTTT. The variable domain in full, completed from reference TRBV7-8 and TRBJ2-3, reads GAGVSQSPRYKVAKRGQDVALRCDPISGHVSLFWYQQALGQGPEFLTYFQNEAQLDKSGLPSDRFFAERPEGSVSTLKIQRTQQEDSAVYLCASPGGLVTDTQYFGPGTRLTVL.

This clone was seen once. The genes are TRBV7-9 and TRBJ1-5; 8 bases align to TRBD1. The CDR3 loop spans 14 amino acids. Trimming cost V 6 bases and J 7 bases; bases outside gene matches: 8. Germline V gene lookup returns CDR1 SEHNR and CDR2 FQNEAQ (reference sequence). CDR3 amino acids: CASSSQGAGQPQHF. The CDR3 region has the DNA TGTGCCAGCAGTTCCCAGGGGGCAGGCCAGCCCCAGCATTTT.

The CDR3 sequence: CASSLELGLETQYF. The CDR3 DNA follows: TGTGCCAGCAGCTTAGAACTAGGACTAGAGACCCAGTACTTC. This rearrangement joins TRBV7-6 to TRBJ2-5, with D tentatively TRBD2 (5 bases). This CDR3 region has 14 residues. Germline lookup yields CDR1 SGHVS and CDR2 FNYEAQ. Trimming removed 1 base from V and 4 bases from J, with 10 bases in between. Drawing the rest from reference TRBV7-6 and TRBJ2-5, the complete variable domain is GAGVSQSPRYKVTKRGQDVALRCDPISGHVSLYWYRQALGQGPEFLTYFNYEAQQDKSGLPNDRFSAERPEGSISTLTIQRTEQRDSAMYRCASSLELGLETQYFGPGTRLLVL.

This clone was seen a few times. This rearrangement joins TRBV7-3 to TRBJ1-1, with 8 bases identical to TRBD1. The CDR3 is made up of 15 amino acids. V dropped 5 bases and J dropped 0; count of bases not matched to a gene: 5. The germline V gene has CDR1 SGHTA and CDR2 FQGTGA. The CDR3 loop is CASSPGTGVNTEAFF. Here the CDR3 DNA reads TGTGCCAGCAGCCCAGGGACAGGAGTGAACACTGAAGCTTTCTTT.

This clone showed up just a few times. The J gene is TRBJ1-5, the V gene TRBV6-5; 8 bases match TRBD1. Germline-derived CDR1 and CDR2 are MNHEY and SVGAGI. V was pared by 6 bases and J by 3 bases, with 4 bases of the junction left unmatched. The CDR3 covers 14 residues. DNA of the CDR3: TGTGCCAGCAGGCCCCAGGGGGCCAATCAGCCCCAGCATTTT. Its protein is CASRPQGANQPQHF.

The chain is built from TRBV7-9 and TRBJ2-6, with no clear D. This CDR3 is built from 18 residues. Germline V gene sequence: CDR1 SEHNR, CDR2 FQNEAQ (reference sequence). V lost 4 bases and J 0 bases, leaving 16 bases between the germline ends. CDR3 region: CASSSHPLPGSGANVLTF. The CDR3 nucleotides read TGTGCCAGCAGCTCCCACCCACTTCCAGGCTCTGGGGCCAACGTCCTGACTTTC. Variable domain in full (rest from reference TRBV7-9 and TRBJ2-6): DTGVSQNPRHKITKRGQNVTFRCDPISEHNRLYWYRQTLGQGPEFLTYFQNEAQLEKSRLLSDRFSAERPKGSFSTLEIQRTEQGDSAMYLCASSSHPLPGSGANVLTFGAGSRLTVL.

The J gene is TRBJ1-2, the V gene TRBV11-1, with TRBD1 as a possible D gene (5 bases). This CDR3 is built from 12 residues. The germline V gene has CDR1 SGHAT and CDR2 FQDESV (reference sequence). V was trimmed by 3 bases and J by 8 bases, leaving 10 bases between them. DNA of the CDR3: TGTGCCAGCAGCTTCCAGGGCAAAGGCTACACCTTC. It encodes CASSFQGKGYTF.

V usage is TRBV7-8 and J usage is TRBJ1-4; D perhaps matches TRBD1 (6 bases). The germline V gene has CDR1 SGHVS and CDR2 FQNEAQ. V was clipped by 5 bases and J by 7 bases, with 20 bases between them. The CDR3 length is 16 residues. In DNA form, the CDR3 reads TGTGCCAGCAGCCCCGACAGGATACCTTCGGGTGAAAAACTGTTTTTT. Translating it yields CASSPDRIPSGEKLFF.

This rearrangement joins TRBV2 to TRBJ2-3; a weak D match, TRBD2 (6 bases). The CDR3 extends over 14 amino acids. Germline assignment: CDR1 SNHLY and CDR2 FYNNEI. Trimming removed 11 bases from V and 1 base from J, with 16 bases in between. The CDR3 loop reads CALTWRERTDTQYF. The CDR3 region has the DNA TGTGCCCTTACTTGGAGGGAACGCACAGATACGCAGTATTTT. Filled out from reference TRBV2 and TRBJ2-3, the complete variable domain reads EPEVTQTPSHQVTQMGQEVILRCVPISNHLYFYWYRQILGQKVEFLVSFYNNEISEKSEIFDDQFSVERPDGSNFTLKIRSTKLEDSAMYFCALTWRERTDTQYFGPGTRLTVL.

This chain connects TRBV5-1 to TRBJ2-3, with D possibly matching TRBD2 (5 bases). Trimming pared 0 bases from V and 6 bases from J, leaving 8 bases between. Germline loops: CDR1 SGHRS, CDR2 YFSETQ. The CDR3 is 13 residues long. The CDR3, as DNA: TGCGCCAGCAGCTTGGGAGCGGTCGATACGCAGTATTTT. Encoded protein: CASSLGAVDTQYF.

This clone was found once. This chain uses TRBV10-3 with TRBJ1-1; 8 bases match TRBD1. The ends lost 2 bases at V and 1 base at J; junction bases unmatched: 3. CDR3 length: 15 amino acids. Per the germline V gene, CDR1 is ENHRY and CDR2 is SYGVKD. CDR3 nucleotide sequence: TGTGCCATCAGTGAGCTCGGACAGGGGAACACTGAAGCTTTCTTT. This translates into CAISELGQGNTEAFF.

The chain recombines TRBV7-9 with TRBJ2-1, with no clear D. Deletions cut 10 bases from V and 8 bases from J, with 27 bases between. The V gene's germline CDR1 is SEHNR and CDR2 FQNEAQ (reference sequence). The CDR3 is 16 residues long. The CDR3 DNA reads TGTGCCACCTTACAGAGTGATGGTCCCTCCAAGGATGAGCAGTTCTTC. Protein sequence: CATLQSDGPSKDEQFF.

This sequence joins TRBV7-9 and TRBJ2-5; possible D gene TRBD1, 6 bases. This CDR3 spans 15 amino acids. Germline CDR1 SEHNR, CDR2 FQNEAQ (reference sequence). Trimming took off 8 bases at V and 0 bases at J, with 16 bases between the two ends. The CDR3 sequence: CASGTPGQHQETQYF. CDR3 bases: TGTGCCAGCGGGACCCCCGGACAGCACCAAGAGACCCAGTACTTC. Combining the CDR3 with reference TRBV7-9 and TRBJ2-5 gives the whole variable domain DTGVSQNPRHKITKRGQNVTFRCDPISEHNRLYWYRQTLGQGPEFLTYFQNEAQLEKSRLLSDRFSAERPKGSFSTLEIQRTEQGDSAMYLCASGTPGQHQETQYFGPGTRLLVL.

This rearrangement joins TRBV5-4 to TRBJ2-2, with D perhaps matching TRBD1 (6 bases). Germline-derived CDR1 and CDR2 are SGHNT and YYREEE (reference sequence). Trimming cost V 1 base and J 5 bases, with 12 bases left between them. The CDR3 is made up of 15 amino acids. The CDR3 is CASSLNRALTGELFF. In DNA form, the CDR3 reads TGTGCCAGCAGCTTGAACAGGGCCTTAACCGGGGAGCTGTTTTTT. Full variable domain (rest looked up from reference TRBV5-4 and TRBJ2-2): ETGVTQSPTHLIKTRGQQVTLRCSSQSGHNTVSWYQQALGQGPQFIFQYYREEENGRGNFPPRFSGLQFPNYSSELNVNALELDDSALYLCASSLNRALTGELFFGEGSRLTVL.

This chain uses TRBV7-8 with TRBJ2-2, with TRBD2 matching over 10 bases. In germline, CDR1 is SGHVS, CDR2 FQNEAQ. The trim removed 2 bases at V and 3 bases at J, leaving 9 bases unmatched. The length of the CDR3 is 18 residues. In DNA form, the CDR3 reads TGTGCCAGCAGCTTATGGGCGTGGACTAGCGGCTACACCGGGGAGCTGTTTTTT. Translating gives CASSLWAWTSGYTGELFF.

This sequence joins TRBV13 and TRBJ2-7; 8 nucleotides match TRBD1. The V gene's germline CDR1 is PRHDT and CDR2 FYEKMQ (reference sequence). CDR3 length: 14 amino acids. V gave up 3 bases and J gave up 5 bases; unmatched junction bases: 6. In DNA, the CDR3 is TGTGCCAGCAGCTTGACCGGACAGGGCGACGAGCAGTACTTC. Its translation: CASSLTGQGDEQYF. The whole variable domain, remainder taken from reference TRBV13 and TRBJ2-7, is AAGVIQSPRHLIKEKRETATLKCYPIPRHDTVYWYQQGPGQDPQFLISFYEKMQSDKGSIPDRFSAQQFSDYHSELNMSSLELGDSALYFCASSLTGQGDEQYFGPGTRLTVT.

The chain uses TRBV27 and TRBJ2-7; TRBD1 matches 11 bases. The CDR3 runs 13 residues. J was trimmed by 6 bases and V by 8 bases; bases with no gene match: 6. Germline V lookup: CDR1 MNHEY, CDR2 SMNVEV (reference sequence). CDR3 residues: CASLRTGGSEQYF. Here the CDR3 DNA reads TGTGCCAGCCTTAGGACAGGGGGCTCCGAGCAGTACTTC.

The V call is TRBV10-3, the J call TRBJ1-6, with D possibly matching TRBD1 (5 bases). This CDR3 comprises 16 residues. Trimming took off 0 bases at V and 1 base at J, with 7 bases between the two ends. Looked up from germline, CDR1 is ENHRY and CDR2 is SYGVKD. The CDR3 DNA is TGTGCCATCAGTGAGTCGACAGAGTCCTATAATTCACCCCTCCACTTT. This codes for CAISESTESYNSPLHF.

The chain is built from TRBV7-9 and TRBJ2-1; 10 bases line up with TRBD2. Germline CDR1 is SEHNR and CDR2 is FQNEAQ (reference sequence). The CDR3 is 16 residues long. The trim removed 5 bases at V and 9 bases at J, leaving 13 bases unmatched. The CDR3 coding sequence is TGTGCCAGCAGCCCATCTAGCGGGGGCCCTATGGTTGAGCAGTTCTTC. Its protein product is CASSPSSGGPMVEQFF.

The chain uses TRBV2 and TRBJ2-7; TRBD1 is a possible D gene (6 bases). CDR1 SNHLY and CDR2 FYNNEI come from the germline V gene. The ends were cut back, 4 bases at V and 3 bases at J, with 7 bases in the middle. The CDR3 is 12 residues long. The CDR3 nucleotides are TGTGCCAGCAGTGGGGGACACTACGAGCAGTACTTC. It encodes CASSGGHYEQYF.

As regards this clone: The sample contains more than one DNA sequence encoding this CDR3. This sequence joins TRBV28 and TRBJ2-7; D possibly corresponds to TRBD2 (5 bases). CDR3 length equals 13 residues. CDR1 and CDR2 from the germline V gene are MDHEN and SYDVKM. V was pared by 2 bases and J by 2 bases, with 7 bases between. The CDR3 protein is CASSLQEAYEQYF. The DNA of the CDR3 is TGTGCCAGCAGTTTACAGGAGGCCTACGAGCAGTACTTC.

The V gene is TRBV27, the J gene TRBJ2-5; 7 nucleotides match TRBD1. After removal of 5 bases from V and 2 bases from J, the junction contained 5 bases not matched to a gene. Germline V gene lookup returns CDR1 MNHEY and CDR2 SMNVEV (reference sequence). The CDR3 is 14 amino acids. Written as DNA, the CDR3 is TGTGCCAGCAGTACAATCAGGGGGCAAGAGACCCAGTACTTC. This sequence encodes CASSTIRGQETQYF.